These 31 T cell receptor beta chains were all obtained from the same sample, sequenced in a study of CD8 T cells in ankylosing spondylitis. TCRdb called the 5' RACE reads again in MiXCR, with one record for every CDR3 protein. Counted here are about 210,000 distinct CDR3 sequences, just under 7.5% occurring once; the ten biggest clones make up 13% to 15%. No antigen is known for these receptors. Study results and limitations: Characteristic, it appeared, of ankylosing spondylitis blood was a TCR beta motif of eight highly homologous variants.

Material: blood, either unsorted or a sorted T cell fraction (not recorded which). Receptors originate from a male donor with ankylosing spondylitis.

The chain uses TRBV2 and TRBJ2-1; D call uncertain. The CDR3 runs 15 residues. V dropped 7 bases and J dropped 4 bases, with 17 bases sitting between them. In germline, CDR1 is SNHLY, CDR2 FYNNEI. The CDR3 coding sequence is TGTGCCAGCATCCCACTGGCGGCTTTTTACAATGAGCAGTTCTTC. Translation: CASIPLAAFYNEQFF.

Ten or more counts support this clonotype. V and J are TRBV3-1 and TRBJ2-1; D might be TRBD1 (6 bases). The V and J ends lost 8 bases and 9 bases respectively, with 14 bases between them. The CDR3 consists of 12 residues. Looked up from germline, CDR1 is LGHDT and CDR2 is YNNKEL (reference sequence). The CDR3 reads CASGGLSSEQFF. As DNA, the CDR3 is TGTGCCAGCGGGGGCCTTTCCAGTGAGCAGTTCTTC.

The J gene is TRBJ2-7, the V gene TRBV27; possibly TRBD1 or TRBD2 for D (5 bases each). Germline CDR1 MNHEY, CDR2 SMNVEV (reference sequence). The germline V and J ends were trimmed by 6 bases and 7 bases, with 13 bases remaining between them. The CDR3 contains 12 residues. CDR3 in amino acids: CASRGEPLEQYF. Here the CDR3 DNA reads TGTGCCAGCAGGGGGGAACCTCTTGAGCAGTACTTC.

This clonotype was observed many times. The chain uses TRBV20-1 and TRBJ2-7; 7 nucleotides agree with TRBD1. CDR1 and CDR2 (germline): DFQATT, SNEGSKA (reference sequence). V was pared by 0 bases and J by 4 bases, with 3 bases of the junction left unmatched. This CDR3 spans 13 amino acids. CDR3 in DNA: TGCAGTGCTAGAGAGACAGGGTTGTACGAGCAGTACTTC. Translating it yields CSARETGLYEQYF.

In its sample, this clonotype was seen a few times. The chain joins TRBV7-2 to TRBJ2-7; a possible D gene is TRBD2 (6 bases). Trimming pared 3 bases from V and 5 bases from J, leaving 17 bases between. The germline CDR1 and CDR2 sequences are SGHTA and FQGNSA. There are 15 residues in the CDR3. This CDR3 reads CASSFPTSLPNEQYF. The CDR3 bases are TGTGCCAGCAGCTTCCCTACTAGCCTACCTAACGAGCAGTACTTC.

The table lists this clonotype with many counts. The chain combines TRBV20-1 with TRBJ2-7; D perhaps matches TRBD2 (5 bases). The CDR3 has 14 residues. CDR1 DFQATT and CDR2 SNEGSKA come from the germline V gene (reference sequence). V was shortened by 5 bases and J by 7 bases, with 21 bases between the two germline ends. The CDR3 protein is CSAPTGVAISEQYF. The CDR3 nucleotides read TGCAGTGCTCCAACCGGGGTAGCGATATCAGAGCAGTACTTC.

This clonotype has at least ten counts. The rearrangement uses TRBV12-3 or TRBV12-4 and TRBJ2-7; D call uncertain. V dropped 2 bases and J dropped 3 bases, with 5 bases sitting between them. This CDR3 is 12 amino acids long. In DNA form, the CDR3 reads TGTGCCAGCAGTTTAAACGGCTACGAGCAGTACTTC. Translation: CASSLNGYEQYF.

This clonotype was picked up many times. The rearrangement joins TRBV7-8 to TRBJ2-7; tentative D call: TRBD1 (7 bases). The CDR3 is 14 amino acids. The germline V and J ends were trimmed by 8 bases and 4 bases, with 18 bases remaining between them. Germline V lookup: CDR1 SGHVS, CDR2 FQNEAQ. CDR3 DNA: TGTGCCAGCCGTCCGGGGGACAGATCTTACGAGCAGTACTTC. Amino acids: CASRPGDRSYEQYF.

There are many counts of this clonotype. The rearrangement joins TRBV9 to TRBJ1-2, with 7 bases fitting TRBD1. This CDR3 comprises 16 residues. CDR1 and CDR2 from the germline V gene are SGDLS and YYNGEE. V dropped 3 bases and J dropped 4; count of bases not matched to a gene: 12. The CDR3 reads CASSAPDRTYVYGYTF. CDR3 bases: TGTGCCAGCAGCGCCCCGGACAGGACTTACGTCTATGGCTACACCTTC.

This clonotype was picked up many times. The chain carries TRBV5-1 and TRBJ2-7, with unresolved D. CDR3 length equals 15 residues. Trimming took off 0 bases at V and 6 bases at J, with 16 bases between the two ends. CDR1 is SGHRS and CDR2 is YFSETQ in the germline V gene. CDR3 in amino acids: CASSLGSSYSLEQYF. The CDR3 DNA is TGCGCCAGCAGCTTGGGGAGTAGTTACTCCCTCGAGCAGTACTTC.

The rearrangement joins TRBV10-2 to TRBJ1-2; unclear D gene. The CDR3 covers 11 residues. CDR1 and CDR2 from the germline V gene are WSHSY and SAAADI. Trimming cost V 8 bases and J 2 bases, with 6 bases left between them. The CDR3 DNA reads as TGCGCCAGCGCCGAGAACTATGGCTACACCTTC. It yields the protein CASAENYGYTF.

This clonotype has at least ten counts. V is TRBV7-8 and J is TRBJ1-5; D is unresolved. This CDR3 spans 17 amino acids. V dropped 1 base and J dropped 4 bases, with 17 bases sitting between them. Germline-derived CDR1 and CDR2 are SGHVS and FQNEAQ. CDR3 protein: CASSLGVAPSVNQPQHF. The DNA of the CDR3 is TGTGCCAGCAGCTTAGGGGTCGCCCCGAGCGTAAATCAGCCCCAGCATTTT.

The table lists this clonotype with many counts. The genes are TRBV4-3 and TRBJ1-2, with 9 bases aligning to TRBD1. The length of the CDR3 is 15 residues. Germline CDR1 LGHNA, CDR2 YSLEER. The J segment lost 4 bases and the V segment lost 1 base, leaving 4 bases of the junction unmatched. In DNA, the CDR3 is TGCGCCAGCAGCCAAGGAGACAGGGGGTCCTATGGCTACACCTTC. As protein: CASSQGDRGSYGYTF.

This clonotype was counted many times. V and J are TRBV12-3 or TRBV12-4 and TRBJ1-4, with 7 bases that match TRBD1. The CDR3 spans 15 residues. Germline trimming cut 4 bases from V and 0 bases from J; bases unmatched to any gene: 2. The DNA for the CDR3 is TGTGCCAGCAGTTCACAGGGGTCAACTAATGAAAAACTGTTTTTT. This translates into CASSSQGSTNEKLFF.

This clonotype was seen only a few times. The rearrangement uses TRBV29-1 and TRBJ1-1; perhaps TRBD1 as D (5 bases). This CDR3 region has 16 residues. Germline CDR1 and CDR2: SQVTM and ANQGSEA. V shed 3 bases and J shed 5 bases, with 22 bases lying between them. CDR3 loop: CSVEGVSDYIGTEAFF. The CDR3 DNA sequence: TGCAGCGTTGAGGGGGTTTCGGACTACATAGGAACTGAAGCTTTCTTT.

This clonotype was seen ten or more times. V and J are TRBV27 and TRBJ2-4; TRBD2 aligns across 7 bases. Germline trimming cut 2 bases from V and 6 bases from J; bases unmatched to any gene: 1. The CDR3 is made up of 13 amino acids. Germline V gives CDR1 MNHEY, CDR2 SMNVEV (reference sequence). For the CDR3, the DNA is TGTGCCAGCAGTTTAGGGGGGGGAAACATTCAGTACTTC. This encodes CASSLGGGNIQYF.

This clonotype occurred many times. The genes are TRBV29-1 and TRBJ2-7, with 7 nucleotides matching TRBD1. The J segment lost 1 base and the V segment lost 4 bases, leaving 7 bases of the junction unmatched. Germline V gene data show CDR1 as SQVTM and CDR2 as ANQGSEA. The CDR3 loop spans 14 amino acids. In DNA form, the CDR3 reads TGCAGCGTTGGTACTTACAGGGGATCCTACGAGCAGTACTTC. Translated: CSVGTYRGSYEQYF.

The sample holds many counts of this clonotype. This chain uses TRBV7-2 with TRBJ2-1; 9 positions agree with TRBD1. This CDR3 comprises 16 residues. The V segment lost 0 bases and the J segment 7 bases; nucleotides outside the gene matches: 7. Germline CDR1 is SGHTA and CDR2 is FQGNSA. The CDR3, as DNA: TGTGCCAGCAGCTTAGCCCCCGGGACAGGGTTAAATGAGCAGTTCTTC. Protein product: CASSLAPGTGLNEQFF.

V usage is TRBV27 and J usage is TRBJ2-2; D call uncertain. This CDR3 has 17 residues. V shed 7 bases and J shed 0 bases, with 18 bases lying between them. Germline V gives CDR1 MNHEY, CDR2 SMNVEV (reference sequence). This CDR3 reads CASTRVLASTNTGELFF. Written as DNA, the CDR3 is TGTGCCAGCACAAGGGTCCTCGCTAGTACGAACACCGGGGAGCTGTTTTTT.

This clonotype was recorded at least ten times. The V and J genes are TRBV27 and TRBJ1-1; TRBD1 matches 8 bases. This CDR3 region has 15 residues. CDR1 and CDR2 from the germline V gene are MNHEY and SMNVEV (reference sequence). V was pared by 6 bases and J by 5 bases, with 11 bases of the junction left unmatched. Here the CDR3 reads CASRVGGQAGTEAFF. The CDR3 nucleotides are TGTGCCAGCAGAGTAGGGGGACAGGCAGGGACTGAAGCTTTCTTT.

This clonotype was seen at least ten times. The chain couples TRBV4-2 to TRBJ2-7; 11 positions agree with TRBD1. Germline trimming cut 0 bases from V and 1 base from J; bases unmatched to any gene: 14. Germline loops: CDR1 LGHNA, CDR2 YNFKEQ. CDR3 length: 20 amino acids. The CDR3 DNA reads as TGTGCCAGCAGCCAAGATTTCAGGACAGGGGGCTCCTTTGGGTCCTACGAGCAGTACTTC. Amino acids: CASSQDFRTGGSFGSYEQYF.

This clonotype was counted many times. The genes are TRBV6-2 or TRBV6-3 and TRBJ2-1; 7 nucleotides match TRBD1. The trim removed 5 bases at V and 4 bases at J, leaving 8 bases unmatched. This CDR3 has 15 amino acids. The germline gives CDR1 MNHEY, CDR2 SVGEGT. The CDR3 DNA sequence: TGTGCCAGCAGTCCGTCGGACAGGTTATACAATGAGCAGTTCTTC. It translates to CASSPSDRLYNEQFF.

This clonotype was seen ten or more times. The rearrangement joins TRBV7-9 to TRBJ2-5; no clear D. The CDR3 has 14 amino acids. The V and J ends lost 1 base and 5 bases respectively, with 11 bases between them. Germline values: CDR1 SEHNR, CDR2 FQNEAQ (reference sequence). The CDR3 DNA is TGTGCCAGCAGCTTAGTGGGTAGCCTCGAGACCCAGTACTTC. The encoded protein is CASSLVGSLETQYF. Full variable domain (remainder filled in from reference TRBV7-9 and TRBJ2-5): DTGVSQNPRHKITKRGQNVTFRCDPISEHNRLYWYRQTLGQGPEFLTYFQNEAQLEKSRLLSDRFSAERPKGSFSTLEIQRTEQGDSAMYLCASSLVGSLETQYFGPGTRLLVL.

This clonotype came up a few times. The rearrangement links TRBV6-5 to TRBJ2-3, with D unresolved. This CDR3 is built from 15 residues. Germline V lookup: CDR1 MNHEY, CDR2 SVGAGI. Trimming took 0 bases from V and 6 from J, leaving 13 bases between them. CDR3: CASSYSGMLSDTQYF. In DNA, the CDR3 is TGTGCCAGCAGTTACTCGGGCATGCTTTCTGATACGCAGTATTTT.

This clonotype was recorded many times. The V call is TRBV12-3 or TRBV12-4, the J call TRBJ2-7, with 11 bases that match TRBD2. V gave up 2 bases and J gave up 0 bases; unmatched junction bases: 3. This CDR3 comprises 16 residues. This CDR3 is CASSLTSGGSSYEQYF. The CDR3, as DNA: TGTGCCAGCAGTTTAACTAGCGGGGGAAGCTCCTACGAGCAGTACTTC.

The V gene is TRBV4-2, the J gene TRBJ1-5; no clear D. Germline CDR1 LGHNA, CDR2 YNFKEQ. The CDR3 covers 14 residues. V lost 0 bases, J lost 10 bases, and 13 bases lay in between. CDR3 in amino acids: CASSQEEAVPPQHF. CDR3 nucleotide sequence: TGTGCCAGCAGCCAAGAAGAGGCCGTCCCACCCCAGCATTTT.

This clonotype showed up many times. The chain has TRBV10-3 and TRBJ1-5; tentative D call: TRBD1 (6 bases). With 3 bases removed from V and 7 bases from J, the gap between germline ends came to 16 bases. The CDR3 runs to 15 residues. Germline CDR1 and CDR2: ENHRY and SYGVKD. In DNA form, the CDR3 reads TGTGCCATCAGTGACGGCGGGACAACTGTGCAGCCCCAGCATTTT. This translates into CAISDGGTTVQPQHF.

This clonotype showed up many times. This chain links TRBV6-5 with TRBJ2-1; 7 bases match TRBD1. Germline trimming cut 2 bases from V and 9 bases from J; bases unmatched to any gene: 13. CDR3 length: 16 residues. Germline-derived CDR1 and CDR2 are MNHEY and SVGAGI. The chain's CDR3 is CASSYTRQGSPTEQFF. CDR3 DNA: TGTGCCAGCAGTTACACTAGACAGGGTTCCCCAACTGAGCAGTTCTTC.

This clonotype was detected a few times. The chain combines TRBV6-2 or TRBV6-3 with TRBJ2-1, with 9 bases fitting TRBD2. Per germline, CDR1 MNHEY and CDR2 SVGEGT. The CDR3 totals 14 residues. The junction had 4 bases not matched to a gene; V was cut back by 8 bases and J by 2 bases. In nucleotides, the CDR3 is TGTGCCAGCTGCTCTAGCGGGGCCTACAATGAGCAGTTCTTC. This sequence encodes CASCSSGAYNEQFF.

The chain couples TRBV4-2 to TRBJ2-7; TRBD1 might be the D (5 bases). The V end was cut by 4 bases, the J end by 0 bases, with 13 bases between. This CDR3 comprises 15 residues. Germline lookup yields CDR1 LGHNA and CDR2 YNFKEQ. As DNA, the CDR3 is TGTGCCAGCAGCCCGTGGACAATGAGCTCCTACGAGCAGTACTTC. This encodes CASSPWTMSSYEQYF.

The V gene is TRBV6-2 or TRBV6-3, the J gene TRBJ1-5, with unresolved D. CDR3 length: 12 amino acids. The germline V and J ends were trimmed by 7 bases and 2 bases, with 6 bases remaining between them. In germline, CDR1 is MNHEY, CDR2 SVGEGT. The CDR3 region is CASKMGNQPQHF. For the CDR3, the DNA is TGTGCCAGCAAAATGGGCAATCAGCCCCAGCATTTT.